The rows below give T cell receptor beta chains drawn from one sample of a study of glioma-infiltrating T cells. TCRdb itself ran the multiplex PCR reads through MiXCR, one entry per CDR3 protein. The sample lists 170,000 or so distinct CDR3 sequences; roughly two fifths were seen once. Sequenced input: glioma tissue, nonneoplastic brain tissue, or PBMCs (not recorded which). Receptors originate from a human donor with low-grade glioma or glioblastoma, undergoing nonglioma brain surgery, or in good health (not recorded which). The CDR3 runs from the conserved cysteine through the conserved F or W. D genes are given only for firm matches. Not every row has a clone size; where given, it reads once, few, many or a size class.

clone size,D gene,J gene,V gene,CDR3 DNA,CDR3 protein
once,.,TRBJ2-1,TRBV7-9,TGTGCCAGCAGCTTGGCGGGGAGTAGTCATGAGCAGTTCTTC,CASSLAGSSHEQFF
many,.,TRBJ1-6,TRBV7-9,TGTGCCAGCAGCTTAGGGACGGATAATTCACCCCTCCACTTT,CASSLGTDNSPLHF
many,.,TRBJ2-1,TRBV20-1,TGCAGTGTCGGGGTGAAGGGAAATGAGCAGTTCTTC,CSVGVKGNEQFF
once,.,TRBJ2-7,TRBV7-6,TGTGCCAGCAGCCATCCCCGACGGGCTATCTACGGGCAGTACTTC,CASSHPRRAIYGQYF
many,TRBD1,TRBJ1-3,TRBV20-1,TGCAGTGCTCCGGACAGGTCCTCTGGAAACACCATATATTTT,CSAPDRSSGNTIYF
many,.,TRBJ2-7,TRBV6-2/TRBV6-3,TGTGCCAGCAGTTACTCTCGGAGTAACGAGCAGTACTTC,CASSYSRSNEQYF
.,.,TRBJ1-2,TRBV5-1,TGCGCCAGCAGCGTGCGGACAGAAACGGGCGGCTACACCTTC,CASSVRTETGGYTF
once,TRBD2,TRBJ2-2,TRBV12-3/TRBV12-4,TGTGCCAGCAGCACCGTGATAGCGGGATCAGGCGGGGAGCTGTTTTTT,CASSTVIAGSGGELFF
.,.,TRBJ1-2,TRBV2,TGTGCCGGCACCTCCTCTCAGGGAACCTATGGCTACACCTTC,CAGTSSQGTYGYTF
.,.,TRBJ1-1,TRBV12-5,TGTGCTAGTGGTTTTTCGACAGTAAGCACTGAAGCTTTATTT,CASGFSTVSTEALF
many,.,TRBJ2-5,TRBV18,TGTGCCAGCTCACCCGGGAGTCGGCAAGAGACCCAGTACTTC,CASSPGSRQETQYF
many,TRBD1,TRBJ1-5,TRBV28,TGTGCCAGCAGTTTATGGACAGGGGGGCAGCCCCAGCATTTT,CASSLWTGGQPQHF
few,TRBD2,TRBJ2-7,TRBV28,TGTGCCAGCAGTTTATGGGGACTAGTCCTTTACGAGCAGTACTTC,CASSLWGLVLYEQYF
few,TRBD2,TRBJ2-7,TRBV11-1,TGTGCCAGCAGCAACAGCGGGGGCTACGAGCAGTACTTC,CASSNSGGYEQYF